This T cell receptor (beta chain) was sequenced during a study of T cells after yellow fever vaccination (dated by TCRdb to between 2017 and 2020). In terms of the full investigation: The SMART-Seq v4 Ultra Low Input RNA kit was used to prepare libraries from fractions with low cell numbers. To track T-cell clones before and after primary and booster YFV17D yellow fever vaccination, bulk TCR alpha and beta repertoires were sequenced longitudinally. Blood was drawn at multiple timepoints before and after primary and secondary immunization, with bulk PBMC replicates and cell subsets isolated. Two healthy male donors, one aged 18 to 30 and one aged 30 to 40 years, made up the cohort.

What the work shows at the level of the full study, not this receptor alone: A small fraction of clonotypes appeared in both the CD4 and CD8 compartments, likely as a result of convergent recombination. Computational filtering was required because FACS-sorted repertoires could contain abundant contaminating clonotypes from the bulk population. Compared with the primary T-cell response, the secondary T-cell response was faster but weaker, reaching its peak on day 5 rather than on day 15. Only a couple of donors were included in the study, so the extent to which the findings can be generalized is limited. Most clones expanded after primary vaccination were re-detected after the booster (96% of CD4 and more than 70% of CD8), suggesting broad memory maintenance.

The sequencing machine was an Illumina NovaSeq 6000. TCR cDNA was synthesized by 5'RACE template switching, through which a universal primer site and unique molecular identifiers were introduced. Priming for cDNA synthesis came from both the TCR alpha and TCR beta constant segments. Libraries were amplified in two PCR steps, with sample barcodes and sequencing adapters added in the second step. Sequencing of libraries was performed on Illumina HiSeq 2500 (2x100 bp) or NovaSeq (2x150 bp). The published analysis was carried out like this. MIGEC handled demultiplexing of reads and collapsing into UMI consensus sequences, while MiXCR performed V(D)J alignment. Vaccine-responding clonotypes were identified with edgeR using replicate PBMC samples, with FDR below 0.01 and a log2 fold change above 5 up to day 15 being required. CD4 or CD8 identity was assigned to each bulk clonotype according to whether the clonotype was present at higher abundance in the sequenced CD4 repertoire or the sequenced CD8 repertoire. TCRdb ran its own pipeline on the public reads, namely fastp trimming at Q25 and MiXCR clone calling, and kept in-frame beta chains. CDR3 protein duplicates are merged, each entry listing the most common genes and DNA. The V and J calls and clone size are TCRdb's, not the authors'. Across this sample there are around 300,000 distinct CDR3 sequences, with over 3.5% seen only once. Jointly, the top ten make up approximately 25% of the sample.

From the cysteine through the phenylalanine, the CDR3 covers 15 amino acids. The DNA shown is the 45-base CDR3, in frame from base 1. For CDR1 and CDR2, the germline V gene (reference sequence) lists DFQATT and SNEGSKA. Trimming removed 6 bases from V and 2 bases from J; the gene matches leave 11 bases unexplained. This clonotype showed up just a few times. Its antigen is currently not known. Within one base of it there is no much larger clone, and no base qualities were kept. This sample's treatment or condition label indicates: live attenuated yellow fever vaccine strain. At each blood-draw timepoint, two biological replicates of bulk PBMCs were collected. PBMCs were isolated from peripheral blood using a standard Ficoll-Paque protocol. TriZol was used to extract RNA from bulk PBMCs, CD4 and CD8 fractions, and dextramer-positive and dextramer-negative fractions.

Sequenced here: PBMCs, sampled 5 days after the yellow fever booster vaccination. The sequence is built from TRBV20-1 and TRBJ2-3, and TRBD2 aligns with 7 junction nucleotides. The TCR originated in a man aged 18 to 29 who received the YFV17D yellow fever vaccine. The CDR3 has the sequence CSATGLVWLTDTQYF. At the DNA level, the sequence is TGCAGTGCCACCGGACTAGTTTGGCTCACAGATACGCAGTATTTT.